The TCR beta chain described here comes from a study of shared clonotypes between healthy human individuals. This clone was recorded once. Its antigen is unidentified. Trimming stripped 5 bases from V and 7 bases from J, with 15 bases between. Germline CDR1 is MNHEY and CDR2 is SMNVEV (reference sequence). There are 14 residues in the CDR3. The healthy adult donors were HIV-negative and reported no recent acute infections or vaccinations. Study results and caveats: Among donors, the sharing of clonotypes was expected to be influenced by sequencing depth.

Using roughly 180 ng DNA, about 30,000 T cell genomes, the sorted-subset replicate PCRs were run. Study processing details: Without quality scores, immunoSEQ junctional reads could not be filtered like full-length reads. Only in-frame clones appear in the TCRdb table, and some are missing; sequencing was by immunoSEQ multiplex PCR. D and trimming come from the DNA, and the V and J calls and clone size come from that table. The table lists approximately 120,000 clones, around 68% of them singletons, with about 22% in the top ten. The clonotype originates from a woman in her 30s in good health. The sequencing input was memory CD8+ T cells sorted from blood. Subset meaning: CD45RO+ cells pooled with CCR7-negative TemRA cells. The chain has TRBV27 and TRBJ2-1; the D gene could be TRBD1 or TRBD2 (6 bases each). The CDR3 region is CASSRVGGWNEQFF. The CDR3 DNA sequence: TGTGCCAGCAGTAGGGTGGGGGGCTGGAATGAGCAGTTCTTC.